These 11 T cell receptor beta chains were sequenced from one sample in a study of blood T cell repertoires in COVID-19. Clones were sequenced by immunoSEQ multiplex PCR, and TCRdb holds only the in-frame ones, with some missing. In the table there are 99,000 or so clones, 80% to 90% of which are singletons. The sample was peripheral blood. The receptors stem from a man between 60 and 75 years old with acute or convalescent COVID-19.

The chain is built from TRBV5-1 and TRBJ2-5; TRBD2 agrees at 14 bases. Germline CDR1 SGHRS, CDR2 YFSETQ. This CDR3 has 18 amino acids. The ends lost 2 bases at V and 5 bases at J; junction bases unmatched: 11. CDR3 region: CASSFGTSGGNLGETQYF. The CDR3 nucleotides are TGCGCCAGCAGCTTTGGGACTAGCGGGGGTAATTTAGGGGAGACCCAGTACTTC.

The V and J genes are TRBV5-8 and TRBJ1-2; 7 positions agree with TRBD1. V shed 5 bases and J 8 bases; nucleotides not matched to a gene: 6. CDR3 length: 12 residues. CDR1 and CDR2 (germline): SGHTS, YDEGEE. CDR3 region: CASRQGFGGYTF. Here the CDR3 DNA reads TGTGCCAGCAGACAGGGGTTTGGGGGCTACACCTTC. Full variable domain (outside the CDR3, taken from reference TRBV5-8 and TRBJ1-2): EAGVTQSPTHLIKTRGQQATLRCSPISGHTSVYWYQQALGLGLQFLLWYDEGEERNRGNFPPRFSGRQFPNYSSELNVNALELEDSALYLCASRQGFGGYTFGSGTRLTVV.

The rearrangement links TRBV29-1 to TRBJ1-1; no clear D. V lost 4 bases to trimming and J lost 3 bases, with 12 bases between them. The CDR3 totals 13 residues. CDR1 and CDR2 from the germline V gene are SQVTM and ANQGSEA. The CDR3 DNA sequence: TGCAGCGTTGTTGGGCAGTTGGACACTGAAGCTTTCTTT. Translation: CSVVGQLDTEAFF.

V usage is TRBV5-1 and J usage is TRBJ1-4, with D possibly matching TRBD1 (5 bases). Germline values: CDR1 SGHRS, CDR2 YFSETQ. CDR3 length equals 14 residues. V lost 0 bases to trimming and J lost 4 bases, with 7 bases between them. The CDR3 sequence is CASSLGQFNEKLFF. The DNA of the CDR3 is TGCGCCAGCAGCTTGGGACAGTTTAATGAAAAACTGTTTTTT.

This clone was seen just once. This chain connects TRBV3-1 (or the pseudogene TRBV3-2) to TRBJ1-1; TRBD1 matches 7 bases. CDR1 and CDR2 (germline): LGHDT, YNNKEL (reference sequence). The CDR3 is 14 residues long. V trimming: 5 bases; J trimming: 5 bases; junction bases outside the gene matches: 8. The CDR3 DNA is TGTGCCAGCAGCAGCCCGACAGGGAGGACTGAAGCTTTCTTT. Translated: CASSSPTGRTEAFF.

The chain links TRBV18 to TRBJ1-6, with 10 bases matching TRBD1. The junction had 8 bases not matched to a gene; V was cut back by 3 bases and J by 9 bases. CDR1 and CDR2 from the germline V gene are KGHSH and LQKENI. This CDR3 spans 16 amino acids. The CDR3 DNA sequence: TGTGCCAGCTCACCGCCGGGACAGGGGTCCGGTTCACCCCTCCACTTT. It translates to CASSPPGQGSGSPLHF.

The rearrangement joins TRBV24-1 to TRBJ2-3, with D possibly matching TRBD2 (6 bases). Trimming stripped 5 bases from V and 3 bases from J, with 14 bases between. Germline lookup yields CDR1 KGHDR and CDR2 SFDVKD. The CDR3 has 15 residues. CDR3 sequence: CATSGTGVGTDTQYF. The CDR3 nucleotides read TGTGCCACCAGTGGGACGGGAGTAGGAACAGATACGCAGTATTTT.

The chain combines TRBV10-2 with TRBJ2-3; TRBD2 aligns across 8 bases. J was trimmed by 1 base and V by 3 bases; bases with no gene match: 6. Germline lookup yields CDR1 WSHSY and CDR2 SAAADI. This CDR3 spans 16 amino acids. The CDR3: CASSEWGSGGTDTQYF. Here the CDR3 DNA reads TGCGCCAGCAGTGAATGGGGTAGCGGGGGCACAGATACGCAGTATTTT.

This chain links TRBV30 with TRBJ2-1; 9 bases match TRBD1. Trimming at V came to 4 bases and at J to 8 bases, leaving 6 bases not matched to a gene. CDR1 and CDR2 from the germline V gene are GTSNPN and SVGIG (reference sequence). The CDR3 has 13 residues. CDR3 coding DNA: TGTGCCTGGACTCGGACAGGGGTCCATGAGCAGTTCTTC. Its translation is CAWTRTGVHEQFF.

The chain combines TRBV19 with TRBJ2-1, with D possibly being TRBD1 (7 bases). The CDR3 covers 14 residues. Trimming left V 3 bases short and J 9 bases short, with 15 bases between. CDR1 LNHDA and CDR2 SQIVND come from the germline V gene (reference sequence). The CDR3 protein is CASSIQGGRGEQFF. The DNA of the CDR3 is TGTGCCAGTAGTATCCAGGGGGGCCGCGGTGAGCAGTTCTTC. Together with reference TRBV19 and TRBJ2-1, the CDR3 gives the full variable domain: DGGITQSPKYLFRKEGQNVTLSCEQNLNHDAMYWYRQDPGQGLRLIYYSQIVNDFQKGDIAEGYSVSREKKESFPLTVTSAQKNPTAFYLCASSIQGGRGEQFFGPGTRLTVL.

The chain recombines TRBV4-1 with TRBJ2-3; 12 bases agree with TRBD2. V shed 3 bases, J shed 2 bases, and the junction held 15 bases outside the gene matches. The CDR3 has 20 amino acids. CDR1 MGHRA and CDR2 YSYEKL come from the germline V gene. The DNA of the CDR3 is TGCGCCAGCAGCCACCCTCTCCCGGGACTAGCGGGTCTCATCACAGATACGCAGTATTTT. Translation gives CASSHPLPGLAGLITDTQYF.